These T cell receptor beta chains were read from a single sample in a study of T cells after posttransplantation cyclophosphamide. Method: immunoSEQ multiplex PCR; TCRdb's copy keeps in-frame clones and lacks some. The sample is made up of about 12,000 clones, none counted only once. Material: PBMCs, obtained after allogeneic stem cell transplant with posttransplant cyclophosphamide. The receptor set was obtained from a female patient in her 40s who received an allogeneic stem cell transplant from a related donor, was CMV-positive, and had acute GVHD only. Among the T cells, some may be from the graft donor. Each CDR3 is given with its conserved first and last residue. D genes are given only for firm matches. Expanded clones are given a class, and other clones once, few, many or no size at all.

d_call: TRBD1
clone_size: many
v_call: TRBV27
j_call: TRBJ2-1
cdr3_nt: TGTGCCAGCAGGCCGGGACAGGGGAGCGAGCAGTTCTTC
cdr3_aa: CASRPGQGSEQFF

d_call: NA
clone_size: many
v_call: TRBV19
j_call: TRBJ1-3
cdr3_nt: TGTGCCAGTAGAATATTGCAGAAATACAGCCGCTCTGGAAACACCATATATTTT
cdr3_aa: CASRILQKYSRSGNTIYF

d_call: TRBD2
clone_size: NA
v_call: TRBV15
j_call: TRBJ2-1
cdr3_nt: TGTGCCACCAGCATCGACCTGGTTCTTAGCGGGACCCCCACCTACAATGAGCAGTTCTTC
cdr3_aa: CATSIDLVLSGTPTYNEQFF

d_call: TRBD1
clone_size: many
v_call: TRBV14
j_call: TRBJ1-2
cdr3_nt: TGTGCCAGCAGCCGCCCGGGACAGGCTAACTATGGCTACACCTTC
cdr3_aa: CASSRPGQANYGYTF

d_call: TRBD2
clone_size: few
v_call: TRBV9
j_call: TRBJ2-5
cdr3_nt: TGTGCCAGCAGCGTAGGGCTAGCGGGGGGGGGCCAAGAGACCCAGTACTTC
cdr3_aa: CASSVGLAGGGQETQYF

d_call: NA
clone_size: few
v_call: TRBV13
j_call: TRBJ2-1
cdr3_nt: TGTGCCAGCAGCGCGGCCGGGTCTGAGCAGTTCTTC
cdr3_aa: CASSAAGSEQFF

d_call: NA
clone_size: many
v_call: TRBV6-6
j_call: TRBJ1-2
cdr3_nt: TGTGCCAGCAGTACTCCGGGGGATGGCTACACCTTC
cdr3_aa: CASSTPGDGYTF

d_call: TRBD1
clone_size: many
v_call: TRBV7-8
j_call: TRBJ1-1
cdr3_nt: TGTGCCAGCAGCTCTCCCTACAGGGGTTCCACTGAAGCTTTCTTT
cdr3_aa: CASSSPYRGSTEAFF

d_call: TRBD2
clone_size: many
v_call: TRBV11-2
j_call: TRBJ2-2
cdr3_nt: TGTGCCAGCAGCTTAGCAACTAGCGGGAGGAGGGACGGGGAGCTGTTTTTT
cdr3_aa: CASSLATSGRRDGELFF

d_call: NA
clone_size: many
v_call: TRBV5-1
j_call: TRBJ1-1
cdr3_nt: TGCGCCAGCAGCTTGAAGGAGGGGAACACTGAAGCTTTCTTT
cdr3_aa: CASSLKEGNTEAFF

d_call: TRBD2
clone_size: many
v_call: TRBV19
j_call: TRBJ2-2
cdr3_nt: TGTGCCAGTAGTTTACTAGCGGGAGGGCCTACCAGCGGGGAGCTGTTTTTT
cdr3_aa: CASSLLAGGPTSGELFF

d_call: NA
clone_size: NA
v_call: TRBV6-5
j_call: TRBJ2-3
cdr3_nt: TGTGCCAGCAGTTGCGGGCGAGGTCAAACAGATACGCAGTATTTT
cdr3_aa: CASSCGRGQTDTQYF

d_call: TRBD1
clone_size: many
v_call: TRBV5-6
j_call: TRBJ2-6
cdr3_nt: TGTGCCAGCAGTCCGTTGGTCAGGGGGCTTGGGGCCAACGTCCTGACTTTC
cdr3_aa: CASSPLVRGLGANVLTF